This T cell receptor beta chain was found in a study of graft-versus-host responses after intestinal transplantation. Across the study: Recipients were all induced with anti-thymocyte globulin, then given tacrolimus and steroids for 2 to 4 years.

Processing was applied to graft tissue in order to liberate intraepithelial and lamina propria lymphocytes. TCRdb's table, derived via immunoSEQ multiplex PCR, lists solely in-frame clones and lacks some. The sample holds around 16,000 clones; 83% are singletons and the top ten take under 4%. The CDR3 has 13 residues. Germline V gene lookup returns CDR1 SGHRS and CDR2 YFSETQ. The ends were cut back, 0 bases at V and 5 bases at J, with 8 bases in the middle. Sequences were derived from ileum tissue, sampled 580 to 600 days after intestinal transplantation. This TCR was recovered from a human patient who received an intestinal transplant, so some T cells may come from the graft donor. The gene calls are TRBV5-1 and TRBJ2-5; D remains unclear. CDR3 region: CASSLGYLETQYF. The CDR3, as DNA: TGCGCCAGCAGCTTGGGCTATCTGGAGACCCAGTACTTC. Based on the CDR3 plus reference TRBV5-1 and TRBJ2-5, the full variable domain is KAGVTQTPRYLIKTRGQQVTLSCSPISGHRSVSWYQQTPGQGLQFLFEYFSETQRNKGNFPGRFSGRQFSNSRSEMNVSTLELGDSALYLCASSLGYLETQYFGPGTRLLVL.